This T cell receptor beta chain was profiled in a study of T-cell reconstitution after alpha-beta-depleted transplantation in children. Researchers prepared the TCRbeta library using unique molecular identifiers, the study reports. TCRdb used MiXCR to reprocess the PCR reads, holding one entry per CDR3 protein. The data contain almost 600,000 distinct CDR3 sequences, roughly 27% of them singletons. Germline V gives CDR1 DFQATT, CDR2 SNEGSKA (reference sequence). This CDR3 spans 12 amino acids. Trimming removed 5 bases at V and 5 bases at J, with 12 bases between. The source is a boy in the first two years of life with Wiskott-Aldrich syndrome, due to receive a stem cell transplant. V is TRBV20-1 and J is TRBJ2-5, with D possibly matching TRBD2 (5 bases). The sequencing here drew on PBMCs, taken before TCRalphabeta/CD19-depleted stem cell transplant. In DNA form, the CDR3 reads TGCAGTGCTTCCCGATCGGGGGAGACCCAGTACTTC. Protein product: CSASRSGETQYF.